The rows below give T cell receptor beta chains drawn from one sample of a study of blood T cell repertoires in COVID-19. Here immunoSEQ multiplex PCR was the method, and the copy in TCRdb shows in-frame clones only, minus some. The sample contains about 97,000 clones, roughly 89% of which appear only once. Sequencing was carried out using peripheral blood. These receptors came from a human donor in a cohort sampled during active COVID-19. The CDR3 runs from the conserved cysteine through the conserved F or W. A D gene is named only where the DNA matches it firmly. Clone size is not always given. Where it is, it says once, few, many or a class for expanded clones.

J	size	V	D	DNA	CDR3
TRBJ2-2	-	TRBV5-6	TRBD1	TGTGCCAGCAGCGATTACAGGGGGCTAGATAACACCGGGGAGCTGTTTTTT	CASSDYRGLDNTGELFF
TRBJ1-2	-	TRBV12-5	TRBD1	TGTGCTAGTGGTTTGGGACAGGGATTGGGTGGCTACACCTTC	CASGLGQGLGGYTF
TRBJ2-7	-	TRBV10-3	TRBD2	TGTGCCATACGGGAGGGACTAGCGGGAGGGTACGAGCAGTACTTC	CAIREGLAGGYEQYF
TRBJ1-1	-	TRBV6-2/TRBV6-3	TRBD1	TGTGCCAGCAGCTTCGACAGGGTTCAAGCTTTCTTT	CASSFDRVQAFF
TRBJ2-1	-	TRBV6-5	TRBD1	TGTGCCAGCAGCCGGACCGCCCCCAGGGGGAATGAGCAGTTCTTC	CASSRTAPRGNEQFF
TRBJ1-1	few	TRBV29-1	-	TGCAGCGTCCTTTACACTGAAGCTTTCTTT	CSVLYTEAFF
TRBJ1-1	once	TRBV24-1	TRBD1	TGTGCCACCAGTGATCGACAGGGCGGGGCTGAAGCTTTCTTT	CATSDRQGGAEAFF
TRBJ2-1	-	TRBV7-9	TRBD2	TGTGCCAGCAGCCCGCCACTAGCGAGGTACAATGAGCAGTTCTTC	CASSPPLARYNEQFF
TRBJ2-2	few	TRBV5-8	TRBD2	TGTGCCAGCAGCTTGCGCGGGAGGTTGACCGGGGAGCTGTTTTTT	CASSLRGRLTGELFF
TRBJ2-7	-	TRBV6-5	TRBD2	TGTGCCAGCAGGATGACTAGCGGGACCTACGAGCAGTACTTC	CASRMTSGTYEQYF
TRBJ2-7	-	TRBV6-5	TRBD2	TGTGCCAGCAGAGGACTAGCGGGAGGGTCATACGAGCAGTACTTC	CASRGLAGGSYEQYF
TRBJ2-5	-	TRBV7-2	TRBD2	TGTGCCAGCAGCTCGGGACTAGCGGGAGTGGAGACCCAGTACTTC	CASSSGLAGVETQYF
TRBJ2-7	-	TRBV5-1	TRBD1	TGCGCCAGCAGCTGGGACAGGGGGTCCTACGAGCAGTACTTC	CASSWDRGSYEQYF
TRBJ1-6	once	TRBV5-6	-	TGTGCCAGCAGCTTGGTGACATCCGCCTATAATTCACCCCTCCACTTT	CASSLVTSAYNSPLHF
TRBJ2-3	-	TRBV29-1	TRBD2	TGCAGCTTCTTGCCTAGCGGGAGAGCAGATACGCAGTATTTT	CSFLPSGRADTQYF
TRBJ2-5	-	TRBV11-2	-	TGTGCCAGCAGCTTTGGACAGTCGGAGACCCAGTACTTC	CASSFGQSETQYF